The TCR beta chain described here comes from a study of T cell repertoires in cytomegalovirus infection. Study as a whole: Public TCR beta signature analysis indicated the presence of both CMV infection and matching HLA type. General study findings and limits: Within the response measured ex vivo, HLA-C-restricted CMV-specific TCR beta clonotypes were dominant.

Germline lookup yields CDR1 MNHEY and CDR2 SVGEGT. V lost 5 bases to trimming and J lost 0 bases, with 10 bases between them. The CDR3 loop spans 14 amino acids. This clonotype appeared a few times. Its antigen is undetermined. TCRdb ran MiXCR on the reads and lists one entry per CDR3 protein. The table records under 200,000 distinct CDR3 sequences, about 20% of them present only once. Sequenced here: CD8+ T cells from cultured PBMCs, sampled from culture after CMV antigen stimulation. The gene calls are TRBV6-2 or TRBV6-3 and TRBJ1-1, with D hard to call. The clonotype was recovered from a human donor in good health (CMV status not recorded). Some clones in this sample may be carry-over from other donors' samples. The CDR3 sequence: CASSVGLMNTEAFF. CDR3 bases: TGTGCCAGCAGTGTTGGTCTAATGAACACTGAAGCTTTCTTT.